This T cell receptor beta chain was obtained from a study of OX40 agonist ivuxolimab in advanced cancers. Looking at the study overall: As their treatment, patients were administered ivuxolimab, an agonistic anti-OX40 (CD134) antibody. Enrollees could have had prior anti-PD-1, anti-PD-L1 or anti-CTLA-4 therapy, which roughly 40% had received. Points from the study as a whole: Some nonresponders also had low normalized T-cell clonal expansion. Expanded peripheral T-cell antigen specificity went undetermined.

The sample holds one count of this clone. Its antigen is undetermined. Generated by immunoSEQ multiplex PCR, the TCRdb table keeps only in-frame clones and is missing some. The sample has around 50,000 clones; 85% to 95% are singletons. This CDR3 has 14 amino acids. V lost 5 bases and J 5 bases, leaving 13 bases between the germline ends. In germline, CDR1 is MNHEY, CDR2 SMNVEV (reference sequence). This TCR derives from an adult with an advanced solid tumor such as melanoma, head and neck, liver or kidney cancer. Sequencing was performed on CD4+ or CD8+ T cells sorted from blood, taken in a trial of the OX40 agonist ivuxolimab. The chain carries TRBV27 and TRBJ2-1; D remains unclear. Here the CDR3 DNA reads TGTGCCAGCAGTCCTTTTTTGACCAACAATGAGCAGTTCTTC. Translating gives CASSPFLTNNEQFF.